This T cell receptor (beta chain) was sequenced in a study of T cells expressing NK-cell markers. Regarding the study as a whole: Nothing established the HCMV specificity of expanded NKG2C+ T cell clones. Of the CD8+ T cell pool in about 6 donors, roughly 1.0-8% was accounted for by dominant NKG2C+ clonotypes.

UMIs accompanied the 5'RACE template switching by which TCR beta cDNA was made. TCRdb reworked the 5' RACE reads into one entry per CDR3 protein, no DNA. The sample includes some 340,000 distinct CDR3 sequences. Germline CDR1 SGHRS, CDR2 YFSETQ. This CDR3 region has 16 residues. In the case of this clonotype: Its antigen is still unknown.

The receptor's source is a man aged 18 to 69 in good health. The V and J genes are TRBV5-1 and TRBJ1-3; absent DNA, TCRdb's TRBD1 call cannot be checked. Input material: blood T cells: a sorted CD56 or NKG2C T cell subset, CD4+ or CD8+ T cells, or bulk PBMC T cells (not recorded which). The CDR3 reads CASSSAGQGAGNTIYF.